The clone carrying this T cell receptor beta chain was detected ten times or more. The treatment was: randomized to nivolumab then ipilimumab (arm A) or the reverse (arm B). This CDR3 has 16 amino acids. The V gene's germline CDR1 is ENHRY and CDR2 SYGVKD. Trimming left V 0 bases short and J 4 bases short, with 12 bases between. This sample is drawn from a study of sequential checkpoint blockade in melanoma. Only in-frame clones appear in the TCRdb table, and some are missing; sequencing was by immunoSEQ multiplex PCR. The top ten clones hold over 12% of a sample with approximately 4,200 clones, around 24% of them seen once.

The genes are TRBV10-3 and TRBJ2-2; a possible D gene is TRBD1 (6 bases). The sample here was tumor tissue (inferred from file names), taken from a patient given nivolumab and ipilimumab in sequence. This sequence originates from a human donor with melanoma. The CDR3 nucleotides are TGTGCCATCAGTGAGTCGAGGGACACCCTCACCGGGGAGCTGTTTTTT. Protein sequence: CAISESRDTLTGELFF.